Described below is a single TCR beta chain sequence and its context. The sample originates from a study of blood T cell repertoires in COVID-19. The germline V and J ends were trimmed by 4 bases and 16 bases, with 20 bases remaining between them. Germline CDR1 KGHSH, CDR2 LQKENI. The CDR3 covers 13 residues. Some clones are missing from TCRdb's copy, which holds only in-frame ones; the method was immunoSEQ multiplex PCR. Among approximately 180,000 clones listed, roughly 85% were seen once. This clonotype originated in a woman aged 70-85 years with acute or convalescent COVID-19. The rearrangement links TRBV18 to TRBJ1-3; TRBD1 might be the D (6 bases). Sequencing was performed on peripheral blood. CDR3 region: CASSHETGVTYYF. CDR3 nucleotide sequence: TGTGCCAGCTCACATGAGACAGGAGTTACCTACTATTTT.